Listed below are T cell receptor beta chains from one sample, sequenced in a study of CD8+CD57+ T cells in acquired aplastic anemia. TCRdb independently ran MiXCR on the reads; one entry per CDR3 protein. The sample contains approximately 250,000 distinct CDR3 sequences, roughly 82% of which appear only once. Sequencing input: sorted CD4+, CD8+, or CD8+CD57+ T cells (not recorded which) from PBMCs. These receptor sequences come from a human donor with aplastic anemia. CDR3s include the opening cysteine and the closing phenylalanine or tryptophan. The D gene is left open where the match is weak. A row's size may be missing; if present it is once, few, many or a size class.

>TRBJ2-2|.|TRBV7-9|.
CASSVGCDMQCFGLFF
TGTGCCAGCAGCGTAGGTTGCGACATGCAGTGTTTTGGCCTGTTTTTT
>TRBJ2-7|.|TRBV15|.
CATSRDSDVKQYF
TGTGCCACCAGCAGAGATTCCGACGTAAAGCAGTACTTC
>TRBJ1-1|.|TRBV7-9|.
CASSLDRSYNTKVFF
TGTGCCAGCAGCTTAGATCGTAGCTACAACACTAAAGTTTTCTTT
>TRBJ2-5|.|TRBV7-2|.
CASTPKAVPYYEQF
TGTGCCAGCACCCCTAAAGCGGTACCATACTACGAGCAGTTC
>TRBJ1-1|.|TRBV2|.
CASGGVGAETTEALF
TGTGCCAGCGGTGGGGTGGGGGCAGAGACCACTGAAGCTCTCTTT
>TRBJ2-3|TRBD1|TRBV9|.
CASSRGDRGITDNF
TGTGCCAGCAGTAGAGGGGACAGGGGCATCACAGATAATTTC
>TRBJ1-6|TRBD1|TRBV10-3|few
CATREGQGMGDNSPLHF
TGTGCCACTCGCGAGGGACAGGGAATGGGCGATAATTCACCCCTCCACTTT
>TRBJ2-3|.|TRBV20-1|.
CSARDPEMNTDTQYF
TGCAGTGCTAGAGACCCGGAAATGAACACAGATACGCAGTATTTT
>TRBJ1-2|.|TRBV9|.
CASSLRSDTHYVYTF
TGTGCCAGCAGCTTGAGGTCAGATACGCACTATGTTTACACCTTC
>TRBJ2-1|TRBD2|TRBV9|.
CASSPPPGWASGSQFF
TGTGCCAGCAGCCCCCCCCCGGGCTGGGCTAGCGGGAGCCAGTTCTTC
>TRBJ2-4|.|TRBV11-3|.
CASSPSASIQYF
TGTGCCAGCAGCCCAAGCGCTAGCATTCAGTACTTC
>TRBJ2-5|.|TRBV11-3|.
CASSLDRAAQYF
TGTGCCAGCAGCTTAGATCGGGCAGCCCAGTACTTC
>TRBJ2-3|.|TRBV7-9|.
CASSSAGTPDTQYF
TGTGCCAGCAGCTCCGCAGGTACTCCCGATACGCAGTATTTT
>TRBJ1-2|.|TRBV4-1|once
CASRRSGTGGYTF
TGCGCCAGCAGAAGGTCAGGAACCGGCGGCTACACCTTC
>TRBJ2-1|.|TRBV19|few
CASSQGGGNGQDEKFF
TGTGCCAGTAGTCAGGGGGGCGGAAACGGTCAGGATGAGAAGTTCTTC
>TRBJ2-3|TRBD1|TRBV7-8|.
CASGVGGAHAKYF
TGTGCCAGCGGCGTAGGGGGCGCACATGCGAAGTATTTT
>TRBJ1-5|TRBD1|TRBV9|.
CAISQGEDTQHFQHF
TGTGCCATCAGCCAGGGGGAAGATACGCAGCATTTTCAGCATTTT
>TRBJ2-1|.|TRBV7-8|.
CASSLLAGTQVHEQSF
TGTGCCAGCAGCTTACTGGCCGGGACTCAGGTTCATGAGCAGTCCTTC
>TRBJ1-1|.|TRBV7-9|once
CASSLALTVNSEAFF
TGTGCCAGCAGCTTAGCTCTGACAGTGAACAGTGAAGCTTTCTTT
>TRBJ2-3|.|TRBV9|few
CASSGRYNEQYF
TGTGCCAGCAGCGGACGATACAATGAGCAGTATTTT
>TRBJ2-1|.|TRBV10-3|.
CAISQGGGNDKDEQFF
TGTGCCATCAGTCAGGGGGGCGGAAACGATAAGGATGAGCAGTTCTTC
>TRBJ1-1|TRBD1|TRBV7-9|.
CASSFHRRGDSDDFF
TGTGCCAGCAGCTTTCATAGAAGAGGGGACAGCGATGATTTCTTT
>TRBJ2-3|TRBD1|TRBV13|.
CASSLRDRGLDHYF
TGTGCCAGCAGCTTACGGGACAGGGGCTTGGACCATTATTTT
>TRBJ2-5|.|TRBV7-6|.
CASSRAVGNEQLFF
TGTGCCAGCTCCAGAGCTGTTGGGAATGAGCAGTTGTTCTTC
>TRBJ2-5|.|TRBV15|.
CATSRDPRTGETQYF
TGTGCCACCAGCAGAGATCCCAGAACAGGAGAGACCCAGTACTTC
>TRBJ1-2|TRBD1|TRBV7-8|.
CASSSNRGNSPRHTF
TGTGCCAGCAGCTCGAACAGGGGCAACTCACCCCGCCACACCTTC
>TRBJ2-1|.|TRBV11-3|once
CASSLGLTGRSDEQFF
TGTGCCAGCAGCTTAGGTCTGACAGGGAGGAGCGATGAGCAGTTCTTC
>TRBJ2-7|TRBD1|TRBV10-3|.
CAISDPGTGIYEQYF
TGTGCCATCAGTGATCCCGGGACAGGGATCTACGAGCAGTACTTC
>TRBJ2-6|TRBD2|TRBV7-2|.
CASSFAGGYGDTVVTF
TGTGCCAGCAGCTTCGCGGGAGGCTACGGCGACACCGTCGTGACTTTC
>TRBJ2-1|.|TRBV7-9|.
CASSIAGGACVEQFF
TGTGCCAGTAGTATAGCAGGGGGGGCCTGCGTTGAGCAGTTCTTC
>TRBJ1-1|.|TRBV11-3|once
CASSSSQGGNTEAFF
TGTGCCAGCAGCTCCTCACAGGGTGGGAACACTGAAGCTTTCTTT
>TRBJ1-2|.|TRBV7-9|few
CASSPTGNYGYTF
TGTGCCAGCAGTCCCACAGGCAACTATGGCTACACCTTC
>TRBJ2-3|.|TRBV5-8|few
CASGFASADTQYF
TGTGCCAGCGGCTTCGCGAGCGCAGATACGCAGTATTTT
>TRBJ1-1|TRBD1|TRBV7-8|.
CASSLLDRVNTEAFF
TGTGCCAGCAGCTTGTTGGACAGGGTCAACACTGAAGCTTTCTTT
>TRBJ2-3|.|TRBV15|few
CATSGRVGTDTQYF
TGTGCCACCAGTGGTCGGGTGGGCACAGATACGCAGTATTTT
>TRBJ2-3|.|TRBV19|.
CASTRTRTDTQYF
TGTGCCAGTACCCGAACCAGAACAGATACGCAGTATTTT
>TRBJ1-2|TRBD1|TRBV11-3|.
CASSLDLTGVGYTF
TGTGCCAGCAGCTTAGATCTGACAGGGGTTGGCTACACCTTC
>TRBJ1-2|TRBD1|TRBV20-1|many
CSAPTGGSYGYTF
TGCAGTGCTCCCACAGGGGGAAGCTATGGCTACACCTTC
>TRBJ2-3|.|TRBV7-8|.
CASSFDRDATALSF
TGTGCCAGCAGCTTTGATCGAGACGCGACTGCCCTTTCCTTT
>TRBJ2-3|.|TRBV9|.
CASGDGGSDSPHF
TGTGCCAGCGGCGACGGGGGCAGCGATTCACCCCACTTT
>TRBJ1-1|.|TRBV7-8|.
CASSQAGGTETQF
TGTGCCAGCAGCCAGGCGGGAGGCACTGAAACGCAGTTT
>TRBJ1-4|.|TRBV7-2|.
CASSACSGEPIHEKLFF
TGTGCCAGCAGTGCATGTTCAGGAGAACCCATTCACGAAAAACTGTTTTTT
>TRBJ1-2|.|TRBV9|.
CASSDRVQMATPF
TGTGCCAGCAGCGACCGGGTCCAAATGGCTACACCTTTC
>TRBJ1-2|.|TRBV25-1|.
CASSEWEGAAYGYTF
TGTGCCAGCAGTGAATGGGAGGGCGCGGCCTATGGCTACACCTTC
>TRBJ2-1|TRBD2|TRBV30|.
CARGERGGLDEQFF
TGTGCCAGGGGGGAGCGGGGGGGCTTAGATGAGCAGTTCTTC
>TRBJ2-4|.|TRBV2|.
CASGDAGTDPYF
TGTGCCAGCGGGGACGCTGGCACCGATCCGTACTTC
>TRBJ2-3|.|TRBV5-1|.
CASSPLGGNGDTQYF
TGCGCCAGCAGCCCCCTTGGAGGCAACGGAGATACGCAGTATTTT
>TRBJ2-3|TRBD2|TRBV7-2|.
CASSFGGGYYAQYF
TGTGCCAGCAGCTTCGGCGGGGGTTACTACGCGCAGTATTTT
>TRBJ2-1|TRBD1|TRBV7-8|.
CASSFHPDGTAVYQFF
TGTGCCAGCAGCTTTCATCCAGACGGGACAGCCGTTTACCAGTTCTTC
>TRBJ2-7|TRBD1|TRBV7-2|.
CASSNGQGAQEKHF
TGTGCCAGCAGCAATGGACAGGGGGCTCAAGAGAAGCACTTC
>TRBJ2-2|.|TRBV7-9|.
CASSLGGAGGLFF
TGTGCCAGCAGCTTAGGAGGGGCCGGGGGGCTGTTTTTT
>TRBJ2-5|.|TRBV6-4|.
CAISWTNQEAQYF
TGTGCCATCAGTTGGACTAACCAAGAGGCCCAGTACTTC
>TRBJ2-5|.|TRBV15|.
CATSRGESQETQYF
TGTGCCACCAGCAGGGGCGAGAGCCAAGAGACCCAGTACTTC